These T cell receptor beta chains were read from a single sample in a study of Ad26.COV2.S vaccination and SARS-CoV-2 variants. Repertoires were generated with immunoSEQ multiplex PCR, while TCRdb's copy carries only in-frame clones and drops some. The sample lists 300,000 to 350,000 clones, roughly 88% seen once, with 5.5% in the top ten. The sequences come from peripheral blood, collected in a trial of Ad26.COV2.S vaccine versus placebo. Receptor source: a person aged 18-60 years who received the Ad26.COV2.S COVID-19 vaccine or a placebo. CDR3s include the opening cysteine and the closing phenylalanine or tryptophan. The D gene is left open where the match is weak. Rows may omit the clone size; those that give it use once, few, many or a size class.

v_gene	d_gene	abundance	j_gene	CDR3aa	CDR3nt
TRBV6-2/TRBV6-3	TRBD1	NA	TRBJ1-2	CASSYSPGQRFNYGYTF	TGTGCCAGCAGTTACAGTCCGGGACAGCGGTTTAACTATGGCTACACCTTC
TRBV20-1	NA	NA	TRBJ2-7	CSANLGYEQYF	TGCAGTGCTAATTTGGGCTACGAGCAGTACTTC
TRBV28	TRBD1	once	TRBJ1-3	CASSLLPGGSNTIYF	TGTGCCAGCAGCCTGCTCCCAGGGGGATCGAACACCATATATTTT
TRBV5-8	NA	NA	TRBJ1-3	CASSFQGPPGNTIYF	TGTGCCAGCAGCTTTCAGGGGCCCCCTGGAAACACCATATATTTT
TRBV7-9	NA	NA	TRBJ1-2	CASSFSVGGGEETTF	TGTGCCAGCAGCTTCAGCGTAGGAGGGGGGGAAGAGACCACCTTC
TRBV14	NA	NA	TRBJ1-6	CASSQGGGPLHF	TGTGCCAGCAGCCAAGGGGGAGGACCCCTCCACTTT
TRBV5-1	TRBD2	NA	TRBJ2-7	CASSWGLAGSSYEQYF	TGCGCCAGCAGCTGGGGTCTAGCGGGGTCCTCCTACGAGCAGTACTTC
TRBV7-9	NA	few	TRBJ1-2	CASSFGRTESRFYGYTF	TGTGCCAGCAGCTTCGGAAGGACCGAAAGTAGATTCTATGGCTACACCTTC
TRBV7-2	NA	NA	TRBJ1-1	CASSFTGMNTEAFF	TGTGCCAGCAGCTTTACAGGAATGAACACTGAAGCTTTCTTT
TRBV7-2	NA	NA	TRBJ2-3	CASSLGRVRTDTQYF	TGTGCCAGCAGCTTAGGGCGGGTTCGCACAGATACGCAGTATTTT
TRBV3-1/TRBV3-2	NA	NA	TRBJ2-3	CASSPGLRQYF	TGTGCCAGCAGCCCCGGATTGCGGCAGTATTTT
TRBV4-1	TRBD2	NA	TRBJ2-2	CASSQDLLAGGNTGELFF	TGCGCCAGCAGCCAAGATCTGCTAGCGGGAGGGAACACCGGGGAGCTGTTTTTT
TRBV7-9	NA	NA	TRBJ1-6	CASSLEGIRSPLHF	TGTGCCAGCAGCTTAGAGGGGATCCGTTCACCCCTCCACTTT
TRBV7-7	TRBD2	NA	TRBJ2-3	CASSQTSGSADTQYF	TGTGCCAGCAGTCAGACTAGCGGGAGCGCAGATACGCAGTATTTT
TRBV14	TRBD1	few	TRBJ2-2	CASSKQGTEYTGELFF	TGTGCCAGCAGCAAACAAGGGACAGAATACACCGGGGAGCTGTTTTTT
TRBV6-2/TRBV6-3	TRBD2	NA	TRBJ2-2	CASSFPGGNTGELFF	TGTGCCAGCAGTTTCCCGGGGGGGAACACCGGGGAGCTGTTTTTT
TRBV5-4	TRBD1	NA	TRBJ1-6	CASSLTGTGINSPLHF	TGTGCCAGCAGCTTGACCGGGACAGGGATAAATTCACCCCTCCACTTT
TRBV16	TRBD1	NA	TRBJ2-7	CASSQPGTGNPYEQYF	TGTGCCAGCAGCCAACCCGGGACAGGGAATCCCTACGAGCAGTACTTC
TRBV19	TRBD2	NA	TRBJ2-4	CAAGGLAGGPLNIQYF	TGTGCCGCAGGGGGACTAGCGGGAGGTCCCCTAAACATTCAGTACTTC
TRBV3-1/TRBV3-2	NA	NA	TRBJ2-1	CASSQDLAGGKFF	TGTGCCAGCAGCCAAGATCTTGCAGGGGGGAAGTTCTTC
TRBV7-2	NA	NA	TRBJ2-2	CASSFDRGELFF	TGTGCCAGCAGCTTCGACAGGGGGGAGCTGTTTTTT
TRBV11-3	TRBD1	NA	TRBJ2-5	CASSPGQVETQYF	TGTGCCAGCAGCCCGGGACAGGTAGAGACCCAGTACTTC
TRBV5-4	TRBD1	NA	TRBJ1-5	CASSWDRGRGDQPQHF	TGTGCCAGCAGCTGGGACAGGGGGCGAGGGGATCAGCCCCAGCATTTT
TRBV2	NA	NA	TRBJ2-3	CASRGGTDTQYF	TGTGCCAGCCGCGGTGGCACAGATACGCAGTATTTT
TRBV4-1	NA	once	TRBJ1-1	CASSQDFIWPKAFF	TGCGCCAGCAGCCAAGATTTTATCTGGCCAAAAGCTTTCTTT
TRBV6-6	TRBD2	NA	TRBJ2-3	CASSPLAANTDTQYF	TGTGCCAGCAGTCCTCTAGCGGCAAACACAGATACGCAGTATTTT
TRBV5-6	NA	NA	TRBJ1-5	CASSLGPADSNQPQHF	TGTGCCAGCAGCTTGGGTCCAGCTGATAGCAATCAGCCCCAGCATTTT
TRBV6-5	NA	NA	TRBJ2-3	CASSYSGGLSTDTQYF	TGTGCCAGCAGTTACTCAGGCGGGCTCAGCACAGATACGCAGTATTTT
TRBV9	NA	NA	TRBJ2-5	CASSPRTTQETQYF	TGTGCCAGCAGCCCGCGGACAACCCAAGAGACCCAGTACTTC
TRBV2	TRBD2	few	TRBJ2-3	CASSPDRGGTDTQYF	TGTGCCAGCAGCCCCGACCGCGGGGGGACAGATACGCAGTATTTT
TRBV19	NA	NA	TRBJ1-2	CASSIKVDYGYTF	TGTGCCAGTAGTATCAAGGTTGACTATGGCTACACCTTC
TRBV19	NA	NA	TRBJ2-3	CASSMQRVSTDTQYF	TGTGCCAGTAGTATGCAGCGGGTAAGCACAGATACGCAGTATTTT
TRBV27	NA	NA	TRBJ2-7	CASSLGGISGEQYF	TGTGCCAGCAGTTTAGGGGGTATCTCTGGTGAGCAGTACTTC
TRBV3-1/TRBV3-2	NA	once	TRBJ1-1	CASSHRLNTEAFF	TGTGCCAGCAGCCACAGGCTTAACACTGAAGCTTTCTTT
TRBV2	NA	once	TRBJ2-2	CASSRRAGELFF	TGTGCCAGCAGTCGACGGGCCGGGGAGCTGTTTTTT
TRBV7-2	TRBD2	NA	TRBJ2-1	CASSLEVQLAGLPNEQFF	TGTGCCAGCAGCTTAGAGGTTCAACTAGCGGGACTGCCCAATGAGCAGTTCTTC
TRBV10-1	NA	NA	TRBJ2-1	CASSPLGPIGIGAGSQNNEQFF	TGCGCCAGCTCCCCCCTTGGGCCGATTGGAATCGGAGCCGGGAGCCAAAACAATGAGCAGTTCTTC
TRBV2	NA	NA	TRBJ2-5	CASSEGFLETQYF	TGTGCCAGCAGTGAAGGGTTTCTAGAGACCCAGTACTTC
TRBV5-1	NA	NA	TRBJ1-3	CASSTTGITGNTIYF	TGCGCCAGCAGCACAACTGGCATAACAGGAAACACCATATATTTT
TRBV5-4	NA	few	TRBJ1-6	CASSLGRSSYNSPLHF	TGTGCCAGCAGCCTTGGACGGAGCTCCTATAATTCACCCCTCCACTTT
TRBV12-3/TRBV12-4	NA	NA	TRBJ1-2	CASRSTNYGYTF	TGTGCCAGCAGATCGACCAACTATGGCTACACCTTC
TRBV27	NA	NA	TRBJ2-7	CASSLNGGIPYEQYF	TGTGCCAGCAGTTTAAACGGAGGTATCCCCTACGAGCAGTACTTC
TRBV18	NA	NA	TRBJ1-6	CASSPAPNSPLHF	TGTGCCAGCTCACCGGCACCGAATTCACCCCTCCACTTT
TRBV14	NA	NA	TRBJ2-2	CASSQGVTGELFF	TGTGCCAGCAGCCAAGGGGTCACCGGGGAGCTGTTTTTT
TRBV9	TRBD2	NA	TRBJ2-3	CASSDPRDRGETDTQYF	TGTGCCAGCAGCGACCCGCGGGACCGGGGGGAAACAGATACGCAGTATTTT
TRBV2	NA	NA	TRBJ1-1	CASSDLRGRGNTEAFF	TGTGCCAGCAGTGACCTACGGGGGAGGGGGAACACTGAAGCTTTCTTT
TRBV11-2	NA	NA	TRBJ2-7	CASSLVAYYEQYF	TGTGCCAGCAGCTTAGTGGCCTACTACGAGCAGTACTTC
TRBV4-1	NA	NA	TRBJ2-5	CASSQETLQETQYF	TGCGCCAGCAGCCAAGAGACCCTCCAAGAGACCCAGTACTTC
TRBV6-1	NA	NA	TRBJ2-1	CASSERPRDKYNEQFF	TGTGCCAGCAGTGAACGGCCCCGGGACAAATACAATGAGCAGTTCTTC
TRBV18	NA	NA	TRBJ2-2	CASSPRGGNTGELFF	TGTGCCAGCTCACCACGAGGGGGAAACACCGGGGAGCTGTTTTTT
TRBV4-3	NA	NA	TRBJ1-2	CASSQDINGYGYTF	TGCGCCAGCAGCCAAGATATAAATGGGTATGGCTACACCTTC
TRBV19	NA	NA	TRBJ1-1	CASSMMQQNTEAFF	TGTGCCAGTAGTATGATGCAGCAGAACACTGAAGCTTTCTTT